These 14 T cell receptor beta chains were sequenced from one sample in a study of T cell repertoires in cytomegalovirus infection. No antigens are known for them. TCRdb recomputed calls from the reads with MiXCR, one row per CDR3 protein. The sample contains about 920,000 distinct CDR3 sequences, less than 40% of which appear only once. The source was cultured CD8+ T cells from PBMCs, collected from culture after CMV antigen stimulation. The receptors originated from a human donor in good health (CMV status not recorded). Some clones in this sample may be carry-over from other donors' samples.

This clonotype came up many times. This rearrangement joins TRBV7-2 to TRBJ2-1; 8 bases align to TRBD2. Germline V gene sequence: CDR1 SGHTA, CDR2 FQGNSA. The CDR3 length is 17 residues. V was clipped by 2 bases and J by 8 bases; unmatched bases: 14. As DNA, the CDR3 is TGTGCCAGCAGCTTAAATGCCGGGGGGGCCGACGCCGATGAGCAGTTCTTC. Protein product: CASSLNAGGADADEQFF. The variable domain in full, completed from reference TRBV7-2 and TRBJ2-1, reads GAGVSQSPSNKVTEKGKDVELRCDPISGHTALYWYRQSLGQGLEFLIYFQGNSAPDKSGLPSDRFSAERTGGSVSTLTIQRTQQEDSAVYLCASSLNAGGADADEQFFGPGTRLTVL.

This clonotype was detected only a few times. This chain uses TRBV7-8 with TRBJ2-1; TRBD2 is a possible D gene (8 bases). The germline V gene encodes CDR1 SGHVS and CDR2 FQNEAQ. With 4 bases removed from V and 2 bases from J, the gap between germline ends came to 21 bases. This CDR3 region has 18 residues. In DNA form, the CDR3 reads TGTGCCAGCAGCTACGCAGGGGGAACTAGCGGAACCTACAATGAGCAGTTCTTC. Translating gives CASSYAGGTSGTYNEQFF.

There are many counts of this clonotype. The rearrangement joins TRBV7-8 to TRBJ1-6; 7 bases are shared with TRBD1. V shed 2 bases, J shed 3 bases, and the junction held 7 bases outside the gene matches. Per germline, CDR1 SGHVS and CDR2 FQNEAQ. This CDR3 comprises 17 residues. The CDR3 sequence is CASSLSQGVRYNSPLHF. CDR3 DNA: TGTGCCAGCAGCTTAAGTCAGGGGGTCCGCTATAATTCACCCCTCCACTTT. Full variable domain (rest looked up from reference TRBV7-8 and TRBJ1-6): GAGVSQSPRYKVAKRGQDVALRCDPISGHVSLFWYQQALGQGPEFLTYFQNEAQLDKSGLPSDRFFAERPEGSVSTLKIQRTQQEDSAVYLCASSLSQGVRYNSPLHFGNGTRLTVT.

This clonotype showed up just a few times. J is TRBJ1-1 and V is TRBV19; TRBD1 agrees at 7 bases. CDR3 length: 14 amino acids. Per the germline V gene, CDR1 is LNHDA and CDR2 is SQIVND (reference sequence). J lost 4 bases, V lost 3 bases, and 5 bases had no gene match. The CDR3 loop is CASSIQGVGTEAFF. In DNA, the CDR3 is TGTGCCAGTAGTATCCAGGGGGTTGGCACTGAAGCTTTCTTT.

The rearrangement joins TRBV29-1 to TRBJ1-1; weak D call: TRBD1 (6 bases). The V end lost 5 bases, the J end lost 7 bases, and 11 bases lay between the germline ends. The germline V gene has CDR1 SQVTM and CDR2 ANQGSEA. The CDR3 extends over 11 amino acids. CDR3 protein: CSVSGTHEAFF. CDR3 in DNA: TGCAGCGTTTCCGGGACACATGAAGCTTTCTTT.

This chain joins TRBV9 and TRBJ2-4; D not certain. Germline CDR1 reads SGDLS; CDR2 reads YYNGEE. The CDR3 loop spans 17 amino acids. Trimming shortened V by 4 bases and J by 1 base, and 18 bases separated the two germline ends. CDR3 region: CASSKRHTLRAKNIQYF. The CDR3 nucleotides read TGTGCCAGCAGCAAAAGGCACACCCTACGCGCCAAAAACATTCAGTACTTC.

This clonotype was counted between two and nine times. This chain connects TRBV7-9 to TRBJ2-1; 9 bases agree with TRBD2. CDR1 and CDR2 (germline): SEHNR, FQNEAQ (reference sequence). J gave up 8 bases and V 5 bases, and 7 bases lay outside the gene matches. The CDR3 totals 14 residues. The CDR3 region has the DNA TGTGCCAGCAGCGCGGGGGGGAAACAGGATGAGCAGTTCTTC. This encodes CASSAGGKQDEQFF.

This sequence joins TRBV2 and TRBJ2-3; TRBD2 matches at 9 bases. Germline CDR1 is SNHLY and CDR2 is FYNNEI. With V trimmed by 1 base and J by 2 bases, 7 bases remained unmatched. This CDR3 is 17 amino acids long. The CDR3 DNA reads TGTGCCAGCAGTGAAGGGCGGGGGGGCCATGACACAGATACGCAGTATTTT. Encoded protein: CASSEGRGGHDTDTQYF. Supplemented by reference TRBV2 and TRBJ2-3, the full variable domain reads EPEVTQTPSHQVTQMGQEVILRCVPISNHLYFYWYRQILGQKVEFLVSFYNNEISEKSEIFDDQFSVERPDGSNFTLKIRSTKLEDSAMYFCASSEGRGGHDTDTQYFGPGTRLTVL.

The chain is built from TRBV9 and TRBJ2-1; 10 nucleotides line up with TRBD1. The germline V gene has CDR1 SGDLS and CDR2 YYNGEE. CDR3 length equals 20 residues. Germline trimming cut 4 bases from V and 0 bases from J; bases unmatched to any gene: 16. CDR3: CASSLPAGQGFFGSYNEQFF. In DNA, the CDR3 is TGTGCCAGCAGCTTACCGGCGGGACAGGGGTTTTTCGGCTCCTACAATGAGCAGTTCTTC.

The chain carries TRBV7-9 and TRBJ2-7; 7 bases agree with TRBD2. Germline V gene data show CDR1 as SEHNR and CDR2 as FQNEAQ (reference sequence). The V and J ends lost 3 bases and 0 bases, in that order; junction bases with no gene match: 8. The CDR3 has 16 residues. The CDR3, as DNA: TGTGCCAGCAGCTTGGGGGGGGGGGACCTCTCCTACGAGCAGTACTTC. Encoded protein: CASSLGGGDLSYEQYF.

V and J are TRBV7-3 and TRBJ2-7; 7 nucleotides line up with TRBD1. The CDR3 has 13 amino acids. The V gene end was trimmed by 9 bases and the J gene end by 4 bases; junction bases not matched to a gene: 9. Germline loops: CDR1 SGHTA, CDR2 FQGTGA. The CDR3 nucleotides read TGTGCCAGGGGGGACAGACAAATATACGAGCAGTACGTC. Translated, it gives CARGDRQIYEQYV.

The rearrangement joins TRBV12-3 or TRBV12-4 to TRBJ1-2; no definite D call. CDR3 length: 16 amino acids. V gave up 4 bases and J gave up 4 bases, with 19 bases separating them. The CDR3 region is CASSYILAPEGYGYTF. Here the CDR3 DNA reads TGTGCCAGCAGTTATATTCTCGCCCCGGAGGGCTATGGCTACACCTTC.

This sequence joins TRBV5-1 and TRBJ2-5; maybe TRBD1 (7 bases). V gave up 1 base and J gave up 7 bases, with 17 bases separating them. There are 15 residues in the CDR3. Per the germline V gene, CDR1 is SGHRS and CDR2 is YFSETQ. This chain's CDR3 is CASSLPQGGMVTQYF. For the CDR3, the DNA is TGCGCCAGCAGCTTGCCCCAGGGGGGTATGGTGACCCAGTACTTC.

Of note for this clonotype: One junction end does not reproduce the germline sequence, and a read error may be involved. The chain joins TRBV6-1 to TRBJ1-6; D not resolved. CDR3 length: 13 residues. The germline gives CDR1 MNHNS, CDR2 SASEGT. The chain's CDR3 is CASSADGEGPLPF. DNA of the CDR3: TGTGCCAGCAGTGCCGACGGGGAGGGCCCTCTGCCCTTT.